This TCR beta chain was captured by sequencing in a study of OX40 agonist ivuxolimab in advanced cancers. Study overall: Age averaged about 66 years (range 23 to 79), and more than 80% were male. Overall study results and limits: Expanded peripheral T cell antigen specificity was not determined.

In the case of this clone: Its antigen is unidentified.

V shed 5 bases and J shed 1 base, with 12 bases lying between them. Per germline, CDR1 SGHVS and CDR2 FNYEAQ. This CDR3 has 14 amino acids. Generated by immunoSEQ multiplex PCR, the TCRdb table keeps only in-frame clones and is missing some. The repertoire holds 60,000 to 75,000 clones, with 90% to 95% as singletons. This chain connects TRBV7-6 to TRBJ2-7, with D perhaps TRBD2 (6 bases). The sequencing used CD4+ or CD8+ T cells sorted from blood, collected in a trial of the OX40 agonist ivuxolimab. The sequence derives from an adult with an advanced solid tumor such as melanoma, head and neck, liver or kidney cancer. The CDR3 loop is CASSHASASYEQYF. CDR3 DNA sequence: TGTGCCAGCAGCCACGCTAGCGCGTCCTACGAGCAGTACTTC. The full variable domain, with the rest looked up from reference TRBV7-6 and TRBJ2-7, is GAGVSQSPRYKVTKRGQDVALRCDPISGHVSLYWYRQALGQGPEFLTYFNYEAQQDKSGLPNDRFSAERPEGSISTLTIQRTEQRDSAMYRCASSHASASYEQYFGPGTRLTVT.